The 28 T cell receptor beta chains in this list originate from one sample, sequenced in a study of cytomegalovirus exposure and HLA in healthy donors. The PCR contained 60 Vbeta and 13 Jbeta primers. TCRdb's copy holds only in-frame clones and misses some; the assay was immunoSEQ multiplex PCR. The repertoire consists of 170,000 or so clones, with 77% occurring once and the leading ten covering roughly 3.5%. Sequenced input: PBMCs. All receptors derive from a woman aged 55-69 years in good health and CMV-seropositive.

The genes are TRBV5-1 and TRBJ1-6, with 7 bases matching TRBD1. The V and J ends lost 7 bases and 7 bases, in that order; junction bases with no gene match: 11. The CDR3 totals 15 residues. Germline assignment: CDR1 SGHRS and CDR2 YFSETQ. The CDR3 region is CASSPSGQRNSPLHF. The CDR3 nucleotides are TGCGCCAGCTCGCCATCGGGACAGAGGAATTCACCCCTCCACTTT.

The CDR3: CASSEGTYAEQFF. The CDR3 DNA follows: TGTGCCAGCAGTGAAGGGACATACGCTGAGCAGTTCTTC. The V and J genes are TRBV2 and TRBJ2-1; a weak D match, TRBD1 (5 bases). Germline CDR1 reads SNHLY; CDR2 reads FYNNEI. The CDR3 is 13 residues long. Trimming cost V 1 base and J 9 bases, with 10 bases left between them.

The chain couples TRBV6-4 to TRBJ2-4, with 7 bases aligning to TRBD2. Germline V gene lookup returns CDR1 MRHNA and CDR2 SNTAGT. V was pared by 3 bases and J by 9 bases, with 5 bases of the junction left unmatched. The CDR3 is 13 amino acids. The CDR3 nucleotides read TGTGCCAGCAGTGAACGACTAGCTGGCATTCAGTACTTC. This translates into CASSERLAGIQYF.

This clone was observed once. Here the CDR3 reads CASSQWDTYGYTF. CDR3 nucleotides: TGTGCCAGCAGCCAATGGGACACCTATGGCTACACCTTC. The genes are TRBV16 and TRBJ1-2; TRBD1 might be the D (6 bases). This CDR3 comprises 13 residues. Germline CDR1 reads KGHSY; CDR2 reads FQNENV. V was pared by 1 base and J by 4 bases, with 7 bases between.

J is TRBJ2-2 and V is TRBV27; the match to TRBD2 covers 14 bases. Unmatched junction bases numbered 8, after V lost 5 bases and J lost 6 bases. Germline-derived CDR1 and CDR2 are MNHEY and SMNVEV (reference sequence). CDR3 length equals 17 residues. CDR3: CASSPRLAGGRAGELFF. The CDR3 nucleotides read TGTGCCAGCAGTCCCCGACTAGCGGGAGGGCGGGCCGGGGAGCTGTTTTTT.

The CDR3 reads CASSPASGGASGNEQFF. CDR3 DNA sequence: TGCGCCAGCAGCCCGGCTAGCGGGGGAGCTTCGGGCAATGAGCAGTTCTTC. This rearrangement joins TRBV4-3 to TRBJ2-1; 10 nucleotides match TRBD2. Germline assignment: CDR1 LGHNA and CDR2 YSLEER. After removal of 4 bases from V and 6 bases from J, the junction contained 12 bases not matched to a gene. The CDR3 covers 17 residues.

This chain connects TRBV6-5 to TRBJ2-7; 9 nucleotides align to TRBD2. The junction had 3 bases not matched to a gene; V was cut back by 6 bases and J by 0 bases. This CDR3 is 14 amino acids long. The germline V gene has CDR1 MNHEY and CDR2 SVGAGI. The CDR3 loop is CASRLAGTSYEQYF. CDR3 DNA: TGTGCCAGCAGACTAGCGGGTACCTCCTACGAGCAGTACTTC.

The V and J genes are TRBV7-3 and TRBJ2-7; D may be TRBD1 (6 bases). V dropped 2 bases and J dropped 0 bases, with 11 bases sitting between them. Germline lookup yields CDR1 SGHTA and CDR2 FQGTGA. The CDR3 sequence is 15 residues long. CDR3 sequence: CASSLAGDDSYEQYF. The CDR3 nucleotides are TGTGCCAGCAGCTTAGCAGGGGACGACTCCTACGAGCAGTACTTC.

The chain employs TRBV5-4 and TRBJ2-2, with 7 positions matching TRBD1. Trimming cost V 2 bases and J 5 bases; bases outside gene matches: 6. There are 15 residues in the CDR3. Per the germline V gene, CDR1 is SGHNT and CDR2 is YYREEE (reference sequence). CDR3 in DNA: TGTGCCAGCAGCTTCAAAGGGGGCAGGACCGGGGAGCTGTTTTTT. Its translation is CASSFKGGRTGELFF.

This clone appeared a single time. V gene TRBV6-1 combines with J gene TRBJ2-1; D gene uncertain. Germline values: CDR1 MNHNS, CDR2 SASEGT. V was clipped by 1 base and J by 0 bases, with 7 bases between them. CDR3 length equals 15 residues. CDR3 bases: TGTGCCAGCAGTGAAGATAGGAGCTCCTACAATGAGCAGTTCTTC. Protein sequence: CASSEDRSSYNEQFF.

The genes are TRBV5-5 and TRBJ1-1; the match to TRBD1 covers 9 bases. Per the germline V gene, CDR1 is SGHKS and CDR2 is YYEKEE (reference sequence). V trimming: 4 bases; J trimming: 0 bases; junction bases outside the gene matches: 7. There are 16 residues in the CDR3. Here the CDR3 reads CASSPPGQGLNTEAFF. The CDR3 DNA is TGTGCCAGCAGCCCCCCGGGACAGGGACTGAACACTGAAGCTTTCTTT.

CDR3: CASSLARETQYF. The CDR3 DNA follows: TGCGCCAGCAGCTTGGCGCGAGAGACCCAGTACTTC. The chain uses TRBV5-1 and TRBJ2-5; D remains unclear. The germline V gene has CDR1 SGHRS and CDR2 YFSETQ. The ends were cut back, 0 bases at V and 4 bases at J, with 4 bases in the middle. The CDR3 has 12 residues.

The rearrangement joins TRBV5-4 to TRBJ1-2; D is unclear. There are 13 residues in the CDR3. Germline V CDR1 and CDR2: SGHNT, YYREEE (reference sequence). The V gene lost 1 base and the J gene lost 3 bases, with 7 bases spanning the gap. In DNA, the CDR3 is TGTGCCAGCAGCTTGAACACCGACTATGGCTACACCTTC. Protein: CASSLNTDYGYTF.

This clone came up once. The genes are TRBV5-1 and TRBJ2-1; TRBD2 agrees at 10 bases. Germline V gene sequence: CDR1 SGHRS, CDR2 YFSETQ. The CDR3 consists of 15 residues. The trim removed 4 bases at V and 4 bases at J, leaving 5 bases unmatched. CDR3 sequence: CASSPGTSVYNEQFF. Written as DNA, the CDR3 is TGCGCCAGCAGCCCCGGGACTAGCGTTTACAATGAGCAGTTCTTC.

This chain links TRBV27 with TRBJ2-1; TRBD2 is a possible D gene (6 bases). The V gene's germline CDR1 is MNHEY and CDR2 SMNVEV (reference sequence). CDR3 length: 13 residues. V was cut by 2 bases and J by 10 bases, with 12 bases left in between. The DNA for the CDR3 is TGTGCCAGCAGTTTAGTACTAGCAGGGGAGCAGTTCTTC. Protein product: CASSLVLAGEQFF.

This clone was counted only a few times. This rearrangement joins TRBV15 to TRBJ1-5, with TRBD1 identical over 9 bases. Per germline, CDR1 LNHNV and CDR2 YYDKDF (reference sequence). Trimming at V came to 4 bases and at J to 5 bases, leaving 6 bases not matched to a gene. This CDR3 contains 15 residues. CDR3 nucleotide sequence: TGTGCCACCAGCACCGGGACAGGGTCGTATCAGCCCCAGCATTTT. Protein sequence: CATSTGTGSYQPQHF.

This chain uses TRBV28 with TRBJ2-2, with TRBD1 as a possible D gene (5 bases). This CDR3 contains 13 residues. V was shortened by 11 bases and J by 1 base, with 11 bases between the two germline ends. Germline V CDR1 and CDR2: MDHEN, SYDVKM. The CDR3 here is CAGRTGNTGELFF. Written as DNA, the CDR3 is TGTGCCGGCCGAACAGGGAACACCGGGGAGCTGTTTTTT. The full variable domain, in which reference TRBV28 and TRBJ2-2 provide the parts outside the CDR3, is DVKVTQSSRYLVKRTGEKVFLECVQDMDHENMFWYRQDPGLGLRLIYFSYDVKMKEKGDIPEGYSVSREKKERFSLILESASTNQTSMYLCAGRTGNTGELFFGEGSRLTVL.

This chain links TRBV5-1 with TRBJ2-2, with TRBD2 as a possible D gene (6 bases). The V and J ends lost 4 bases and 8 bases respectively, with 18 bases between them. The CDR3 runs to 15 residues. Germline CDR1 SGHRS, CDR2 YFSETQ. CDR3 region: CASSTPGAQKGELFF. The CDR3 bases are TGCGCCAGCAGCACGCCGGGAGCTCAAAAGGGGGAGCTGTTTTTT.

The chain recombines TRBV2 with TRBJ2-1; 10 bases line up with TRBD1. Per germline, CDR1 SNHLY and CDR2 FYNNEI. Trimming cost V 5 bases and J 5 bases; bases outside gene matches: 6. The length of the CDR3 is 15 residues. This CDR3 is CASSPRTGGHNEQFF. CDR3 DNA sequence: TGTGCCAGCAGTCCCCGGACAGGGGGGCACAATGAGCAGTTCTTC.

The chain uses TRBV5-1 and TRBJ2-7, with D tentatively TRBD2 (5 bases). The CDR3 loop spans 16 amino acids. Deletions cut 4 bases from V and 3 bases from J, with 20 bases between. Germline V gives CDR1 SGHRS, CDR2 YFSETQ. The CDR3 spells CASSSEPGFVFYEQYF. In DNA form, the CDR3 reads TGCGCCAGCAGCAGCGAGCCGGGGTTCGTCTTCTACGAGCAGTACTTC.

V is TRBV30 and J is TRBJ2-4; 7 bases are shared with TRBD1. The CDR3 length is 15 residues. Germline-derived CDR1 and CDR2 are GTSNPN and SVGIG (reference sequence). J was trimmed by 6 bases and V by 0 bases; bases with no gene match: 8. The CDR3 DNA sequence: TGTGCCTGGAGTGTGGACAGGAGATTTTTAAACATTCAGTACTTC. Its translation is CAWSVDRRFLNIQYF.

Concerning this clone itself: The sample has other DNA sequences that encode this CDR3 too. V gene TRBV18 combines with J gene TRBJ1-1; D remains ambiguous. Between the trimmed V and J ends, which lost 6 bases and 1 base, there was a span of 6 bases. The germline V gene encodes CDR1 KGHSH and CDR2 LQKENI. The CDR3 spans 12 residues. For the CDR3, the DNA is TGTGCCAGCTCTCAGGCGAACACTGAAGCTTTCTTT. This codes for CASSQANTEAFF. Based on the CDR3 plus reference TRBV18 and TRBJ1-1, the full variable domain is NAGVMQNPRHLVRRRGQEARLRCSPMKGHSHVYWYRQLPEEGLKFMVYLQKENIIDESGMPKERFSAEFPKEGPSILRIQQVVRGDSAAYFCASSQANTEAFFGQGTRLTVV.

The CDR3, as DNA: TGTGCCAGCAGTGTGGCTAGCGGGGGTAGGGGGCAGTTCTTC. Translated, it gives CASSVASGGRGQFF. This chain links TRBV6-1 with TRBJ2-1; 10 positions agree with TRBD2. CDR1 is MNHNS and CDR2 is SASEGT in the germline V gene. The trim removed 4 bases at V and 12 bases at J, leaving 9 bases unmatched. The CDR3 runs 14 residues.

This chain connects TRBV9 to TRBJ2-1, with 9 bases identical to TRBD1. CDR1 and CDR2 (germline): SGDLS, YYNGEE. This CDR3 spans 15 amino acids. V was pared by 6 bases and J by 2 bases, with 6 bases of the junction left unmatched. Written as DNA, the CDR3 is TGTGCCAGCACCGAAAGACAGGGGGCCTACAATGAGCAGTTCTTC. This encodes CASTERQGAYNEQFF.

The chain has TRBV5-1 and TRBJ2-7, with 10 bases matching TRBD2. This CDR3 region has 16 residues. V shed 2 bases and J 3 bases; nucleotides not matched to a gene: 8. CDR1 SGHRS and CDR2 YFSETQ come from the germline V gene. The CDR3 nucleotides read TGCGCCAGCAGCTTAACGAAGCGGGAGGGCCACTACGAGCAGTACTTC. Encoded protein: CASSLTKREGHYEQYF.

In this sample, this clone turned up a few times. V is TRBV2 and J is TRBJ2-3; 10 positions agree with TRBD2. V trimming: 6 bases; J trimming: 2 bases; junction bases outside the gene matches: 2. CDR1 and CDR2 from the germline V gene are SNHLY and FYNNEI. CDR3 length equals 14 residues. CDR3: CASSGLAVTDTQYF. The CDR3 bases are TGTGCCAGCAGCGGACTAGCGGTCACAGATACGCAGTATTTT.

The V gene is TRBV5-4, the J gene TRBJ2-7, with D possibly being TRBD2 (7 bases). CDR1 and CDR2 (germline): SGHNT, YYREEE (reference sequence). Trimming removed 0 bases at V and 4 bases at J, with 11 bases between. The CDR3 runs to 14 residues. In DNA, the CDR3 is TGTGCCAGCAGCTTGGACGGGGGGCCGTACGAGCAGTACTTC. Protein product: CASSLDGGPYEQYF. The full variable domain, its missing parts supplied by reference TRBV5-4 and TRBJ2-7, is ETGVTQSPTHLIKTRGQQVTLRCSSQSGHNTVSWYQQALGQGPQFIFQYYREEENGRGNFPPRFSGLQFPNYSSELNVNALELDDSALYLCASSLDGGPYEQYFGPGTRLTVT.

The sample holds a few counts of this clone. The chain uses TRBV29-1 and TRBJ1-2; the match to TRBD1 covers 7 bases. J lost 0 bases, V lost 6 bases, and 7 bases had no gene match. Germline V gene lookup returns CDR1 SQVTM and CDR2 ANQGSEA. This CDR3 has 14 amino acids. The CDR3 DNA is TGCAGCGTGGCAACAGGGGCAGCTAACTATGGCTACACCTTC. It yields the protein CSVATGAANYGYTF.